These 21 T cell receptor beta chains originate from one sample sequenced in a study of a mutant IDH1 vaccine in newly diagnosed glioma. The table came from immunoSEQ multiplex PCR; TCRdb's copy has only in-frame clones and leaves some out. The table has about 27,000 clones, about 76% seen once. The time point is: week 35, safety follow-up. The content of each vaccine dose was 300 ug of mutant IDH1 20-mer peptide, and topical imiquimod accompanied it. For these receptors, no antigen is known. Sequencing was performed on PBMCs, taken from a glioma patient whose treatment included an IDH1 peptide vaccine. The receptors here all came from a man aged 50 or older with glioma.

The chain recombines TRBV5-1 with TRBJ2-3; D perhaps matches TRBD2 (5 bases). The length of the CDR3 is 16 residues. Trimming pared 3 bases from V and 3 bases from J, leaving 17 bases between. Per germline, CDR1 SGHRS and CDR2 YFSETQ. CDR3 region: CASSSGNGDWTDTQYF. The CDR3 DNA is TGCGCCAGCAGCTCCGGGAACGGGGATTGGACAGATACGCAGTATTTT. The full variable domain, rest sourced from reference TRBV5-1 and TRBJ2-3, is KAGVTQTPRYLIKTRGQQVTLSCSPISGHRSVSWYQQTPGQGLQFLFEYFSETQRNKGNFPGRFSGRQFSNSRSEMNVSTLELGDSALYLCASSSGNGDWTDTQYFGPGTRLTVL.

The chain has TRBV7-3 and TRBJ2-6; D remains ambiguous. Germline V gene data show CDR1 as SGHTA and CDR2 as FQGTGA. This CDR3 spans 14 amino acids. The germline V and J ends were trimmed by 5 bases and 1 base, with 6 bases remaining between them. Here the CDR3 DNA reads TGTGCCAGCAGCACCAGTTCTGGGGCCAACGTCCTGACTTTC. Translation: CASSTSSGANVLTF.

The chain has TRBV14 and TRBJ2-5; TRBD2 agrees at 15 bases. Germline CDR1 reads SGHDN; CDR2 reads FVKESK. This CDR3 has 19 residues. After removal of 0 bases from V and 1 base from J, the junction contained 6 bases not matched to a gene. The CDR3 DNA sequence: TGTGCCAGCAGCCAAGATCGGACTAGCGGGGGGGCAATCCAAGAGACCCAGTACTTC. It yields the protein CASSQDRTSGGAIQETQYF.

This clone was counted only a few times. The V and J genes are TRBV29-1 and TRBJ1-1; D is ambiguous. Germline loops: CDR1 SQVTM, CDR2 ANQGSEA. CDR3 length equals 11 residues. The V gene lost 5 bases and the J gene lost 8 bases, with 12 bases spanning the gap. As DNA, the CDR3 is TGCAGCGTTCGAGTGGGCAGAGAAGCTTTCTTT. This codes for CSVRVGREAFF.

V is TRBV27 and J is TRBJ1-2; 7 bases fit TRBD1. Germline loops: CDR1 MNHEY, CDR2 SMNVEV (reference sequence). The CDR3 is 15 residues long. V was clipped by 3 bases and J by 8 bases; unmatched bases: 12. CDR3 in DNA: TGTGCCAGCAGTTTGGCGAGGGGACAGCCGGGGGGCTACACCTTC. This encodes CASSLARGQPGGYTF.

This clone was found once. V gene TRBV2 combines with J gene TRBJ2-7; 7 positions agree with TRBD1. V lost 6 bases to trimming and J lost 5 bases; unmatched junction nucleotides: 13. CDR3 size: 15 residues. CDR1 SNHLY and CDR2 FYNNEI come from the germline V gene. The CDR3 nucleotides read TGTGCCAGCAGAGATCCCGGGACAGTGGGTAACGAGCAGTACTTC. Residues: CASRDPGTVGNEQYF.

The rearrangement joins TRBV18 to TRBJ1-1; D remains ambiguous. V was cut by 3 bases and J by 3 bases, with 14 bases left in between. The CDR3 consists of 15 residues. Per the germline V gene, CDR1 is KGHSH and CDR2 is LQKENI. The CDR3 DNA is TGTGCCAGCTCACCGCGGGGAGAGGGATACACTGAAGCTTTCTTT. It specifies CASSPRGEGYTEAFF.

This clone has just one count. The chain has TRBV6-6 and TRBJ1-1, with 7 bases identical to TRBD1. The CDR3 is 14 residues long. From germline, CDR1 is MNHNY and CDR2 SVGAGI (reference sequence). V lost 1 base, J lost 6 bases, and 5 bases stayed unmatched. The CDR3 nucleotides read TGTGCCAGCAGTTACTACCAGGGGGGAGCTGAAGCTTTCTTT. Its translation: CASSYYQGGAEAFF.

This clone qualifies as medium-sized (0.01 to 0.1%). V gene TRBV18 combines with J gene TRBJ1-5; D gene uncertain. Germline CDR1 and CDR2: KGHSH and LQKENI. Deletions cut 3 bases from V and 4 bases from J, with 10 bases between. The CDR3 consists of 14 residues. CDR3: CASSPFAENQPQHF. In DNA form, the CDR3 reads TGTGCCAGCTCACCTTTCGCTGAGAATCAGCCCCAGCATTTT.

This chain joins TRBV15 and TRBJ2-3, with 8 bases identical to TRBD2. Per germline, CDR1 LNHNV and CDR2 YYDKDF (reference sequence). V shed 3 bases and J 2 bases; nucleotides not matched to a gene: 7. This CDR3 has 16 residues. The CDR3 spells CATSRSGGPNTDTQYF. The CDR3 region has the DNA TGTGCCACCAGCAGGTCGGGAGGGCCAAACACAGATACGCAGTATTTT.

The chain has TRBV19 and TRBJ1-2; D is unresolved. The V end was cut by 4 bases, the J end by 5 bases, with 5 bases between. Germline V gene data show CDR1 as LNHDA and CDR2 as SQIVND (reference sequence). This CDR3 contains 11 residues. CDR3: CASSTQYGYTF. Written as DNA, the CDR3 is TGTGCCAGTAGTACCCAGTATGGCTACACCTTC.

This rearrangement joins TRBV28 to TRBJ1-2, with 7 bases fitting TRBD1. With V trimmed by 5 bases and J by 7 bases, 7 bases remained unmatched. Germline assignment: CDR1 MDHEN and CDR2 SYDVKM. This CDR3 comprises 13 residues. CDR3 nucleotide sequence: TGTGCCAGCAGTCTGGGGACAGTTAGTGGCTACACCTTC. Residues: CASSLGTVSGYTF.

The chain carries TRBV14 and TRBJ1-6; 8 nucleotides align to TRBD1. There are 15 residues in the CDR3. Germline-derived CDR1 and CDR2 are SGHDN and FVKESK. The trim removed 1 base at V and 9 bases at J, leaving 5 bases unmatched. For the CDR3, the DNA is TGTGCCAGCAGCCAAGGACAGGGGTTCAGTTCACCCCTCCACTTT. It is translated as CASSQGQGFSSPLHF.

This clone was seen a handful of times. The CDR3 DNA reads TGCAGTGCTAACCGGGGCCAAGCTTTCTTT. It yields the protein CSANRGQAFF. The chain couples TRBV20-1 to TRBJ1-1; D might be TRBD1 (5 bases). Trimming shortened V by 4 bases and J by 9 bases, and 9 bases separated the two germline ends. CDR3 length: 10 amino acids. Germline CDR1 is DFQATT and CDR2 is SNEGSKA (reference sequence).

This chain joins TRBV7-2 and TRBJ1-1; D may be TRBD1 (5 bases). This CDR3 contains 12 residues. With 5 bases removed from V and 10 bases from J, the gap between germline ends came to 14 bases. The germline V gene has CDR1 SGHTA and CDR2 FQGNSA. As DNA, the CDR3 is TGTGCCAGCAGCCTATCTCAGGGATTAGCTTTCTTT. Translation gives CASSLSQGLAFF.

As concerns this clone: The CDR3 does not end in the conserved phenylalanine or tryptophan, so this is likely a read error. It is unclear where the CDR3 begins or ends on the DNA, so no DNA is shown, and the CDR3 is as TCRdb lists it. V is TRBV20-1 and J is TRBJ1-1; the DNA was not used to check the table's D call, TRBD1. The CDR3 numbers 11 amino acids, ends counted. Germline V lookup: CDR1 DFQATT, CDR2 SNEGSKA (reference sequence). The CDR3 sequence: CSGRSKGTYSI.

The rearrangement links TRBV6-5 to TRBJ2-2, with D maybe TRBD1 (6 bases). Trimming shortened V by 5 bases and J by 6 bases, and 16 bases separated the two germline ends. Germline V gene sequence: CDR1 MNHEY, CDR2 SVGAGI. The CDR3 spans 15 residues. DNA for the CDR3: TGTGCCAGCAGTATATCATCAGGGGTCCCCGGGGAGCTGTTTTTT. Encoded protein: CASSISSGVPGELFF.

This chain uses TRBV7-2 with TRBJ1-2; no clear D gene. V lost 1 base to trimming and J lost 7 bases, with 7 bases between them. The CDR3 totals 12 residues. The germline gives CDR1 SGHTA, CDR2 FQGNSA. The CDR3, as DNA: TGTGCCAGCAGCTTAGGAGTCGCTGGCTACACCTTC. Translating gives CASSLGVAGYTF.

The chain joins TRBV29-1 to TRBJ2-5; D tentatively fits TRBD1 or TRBD2 (5 bases each). Germline CDR1 and CDR2: SQVTM and ANQGSEA. The V gene lost 0 bases and the J gene lost 5 bases, with 13 bases spanning the gap. The CDR3 runs 14 residues. The CDR3 coding sequence is TGCAGCGTTGAAGATCGCGGCAGGGACGAGACCCAGTACTTC. Its translation: CSVEDRGRDETQYF.

The chain recombines TRBV5-1 with TRBJ2-7, with TRBD1 identical over 7 bases. CDR1 is SGHRS, CDR2 YFSETQ, per germline. The CDR3 contains 12 residues. Losses at the gene ends were 3 bases for V and 4 bases for J; bases not matched to a gene: 1. In nucleotides, the CDR3 is TGCGCCAGCAGCTGGGACAGTTACGAGCAGTACTTC. Translation: CASSWDSYEQYF.

This clone has just a few counts. In DNA, the CDR3 is TGCGCCAGCAGCCCGGGACATAACACTGAAGCTTTCTTT. Residues: CASSPGHNTEAFF. This chain connects TRBV4-3 to TRBJ1-1; D possibly corresponds to TRBD1 (6 bases). Trimming pared 4 bases from V and 2 bases from J, leaving 8 bases between. This CDR3 is 13 amino acids long. CDR1 and CDR2 (germline): LGHNA, YSLEER.